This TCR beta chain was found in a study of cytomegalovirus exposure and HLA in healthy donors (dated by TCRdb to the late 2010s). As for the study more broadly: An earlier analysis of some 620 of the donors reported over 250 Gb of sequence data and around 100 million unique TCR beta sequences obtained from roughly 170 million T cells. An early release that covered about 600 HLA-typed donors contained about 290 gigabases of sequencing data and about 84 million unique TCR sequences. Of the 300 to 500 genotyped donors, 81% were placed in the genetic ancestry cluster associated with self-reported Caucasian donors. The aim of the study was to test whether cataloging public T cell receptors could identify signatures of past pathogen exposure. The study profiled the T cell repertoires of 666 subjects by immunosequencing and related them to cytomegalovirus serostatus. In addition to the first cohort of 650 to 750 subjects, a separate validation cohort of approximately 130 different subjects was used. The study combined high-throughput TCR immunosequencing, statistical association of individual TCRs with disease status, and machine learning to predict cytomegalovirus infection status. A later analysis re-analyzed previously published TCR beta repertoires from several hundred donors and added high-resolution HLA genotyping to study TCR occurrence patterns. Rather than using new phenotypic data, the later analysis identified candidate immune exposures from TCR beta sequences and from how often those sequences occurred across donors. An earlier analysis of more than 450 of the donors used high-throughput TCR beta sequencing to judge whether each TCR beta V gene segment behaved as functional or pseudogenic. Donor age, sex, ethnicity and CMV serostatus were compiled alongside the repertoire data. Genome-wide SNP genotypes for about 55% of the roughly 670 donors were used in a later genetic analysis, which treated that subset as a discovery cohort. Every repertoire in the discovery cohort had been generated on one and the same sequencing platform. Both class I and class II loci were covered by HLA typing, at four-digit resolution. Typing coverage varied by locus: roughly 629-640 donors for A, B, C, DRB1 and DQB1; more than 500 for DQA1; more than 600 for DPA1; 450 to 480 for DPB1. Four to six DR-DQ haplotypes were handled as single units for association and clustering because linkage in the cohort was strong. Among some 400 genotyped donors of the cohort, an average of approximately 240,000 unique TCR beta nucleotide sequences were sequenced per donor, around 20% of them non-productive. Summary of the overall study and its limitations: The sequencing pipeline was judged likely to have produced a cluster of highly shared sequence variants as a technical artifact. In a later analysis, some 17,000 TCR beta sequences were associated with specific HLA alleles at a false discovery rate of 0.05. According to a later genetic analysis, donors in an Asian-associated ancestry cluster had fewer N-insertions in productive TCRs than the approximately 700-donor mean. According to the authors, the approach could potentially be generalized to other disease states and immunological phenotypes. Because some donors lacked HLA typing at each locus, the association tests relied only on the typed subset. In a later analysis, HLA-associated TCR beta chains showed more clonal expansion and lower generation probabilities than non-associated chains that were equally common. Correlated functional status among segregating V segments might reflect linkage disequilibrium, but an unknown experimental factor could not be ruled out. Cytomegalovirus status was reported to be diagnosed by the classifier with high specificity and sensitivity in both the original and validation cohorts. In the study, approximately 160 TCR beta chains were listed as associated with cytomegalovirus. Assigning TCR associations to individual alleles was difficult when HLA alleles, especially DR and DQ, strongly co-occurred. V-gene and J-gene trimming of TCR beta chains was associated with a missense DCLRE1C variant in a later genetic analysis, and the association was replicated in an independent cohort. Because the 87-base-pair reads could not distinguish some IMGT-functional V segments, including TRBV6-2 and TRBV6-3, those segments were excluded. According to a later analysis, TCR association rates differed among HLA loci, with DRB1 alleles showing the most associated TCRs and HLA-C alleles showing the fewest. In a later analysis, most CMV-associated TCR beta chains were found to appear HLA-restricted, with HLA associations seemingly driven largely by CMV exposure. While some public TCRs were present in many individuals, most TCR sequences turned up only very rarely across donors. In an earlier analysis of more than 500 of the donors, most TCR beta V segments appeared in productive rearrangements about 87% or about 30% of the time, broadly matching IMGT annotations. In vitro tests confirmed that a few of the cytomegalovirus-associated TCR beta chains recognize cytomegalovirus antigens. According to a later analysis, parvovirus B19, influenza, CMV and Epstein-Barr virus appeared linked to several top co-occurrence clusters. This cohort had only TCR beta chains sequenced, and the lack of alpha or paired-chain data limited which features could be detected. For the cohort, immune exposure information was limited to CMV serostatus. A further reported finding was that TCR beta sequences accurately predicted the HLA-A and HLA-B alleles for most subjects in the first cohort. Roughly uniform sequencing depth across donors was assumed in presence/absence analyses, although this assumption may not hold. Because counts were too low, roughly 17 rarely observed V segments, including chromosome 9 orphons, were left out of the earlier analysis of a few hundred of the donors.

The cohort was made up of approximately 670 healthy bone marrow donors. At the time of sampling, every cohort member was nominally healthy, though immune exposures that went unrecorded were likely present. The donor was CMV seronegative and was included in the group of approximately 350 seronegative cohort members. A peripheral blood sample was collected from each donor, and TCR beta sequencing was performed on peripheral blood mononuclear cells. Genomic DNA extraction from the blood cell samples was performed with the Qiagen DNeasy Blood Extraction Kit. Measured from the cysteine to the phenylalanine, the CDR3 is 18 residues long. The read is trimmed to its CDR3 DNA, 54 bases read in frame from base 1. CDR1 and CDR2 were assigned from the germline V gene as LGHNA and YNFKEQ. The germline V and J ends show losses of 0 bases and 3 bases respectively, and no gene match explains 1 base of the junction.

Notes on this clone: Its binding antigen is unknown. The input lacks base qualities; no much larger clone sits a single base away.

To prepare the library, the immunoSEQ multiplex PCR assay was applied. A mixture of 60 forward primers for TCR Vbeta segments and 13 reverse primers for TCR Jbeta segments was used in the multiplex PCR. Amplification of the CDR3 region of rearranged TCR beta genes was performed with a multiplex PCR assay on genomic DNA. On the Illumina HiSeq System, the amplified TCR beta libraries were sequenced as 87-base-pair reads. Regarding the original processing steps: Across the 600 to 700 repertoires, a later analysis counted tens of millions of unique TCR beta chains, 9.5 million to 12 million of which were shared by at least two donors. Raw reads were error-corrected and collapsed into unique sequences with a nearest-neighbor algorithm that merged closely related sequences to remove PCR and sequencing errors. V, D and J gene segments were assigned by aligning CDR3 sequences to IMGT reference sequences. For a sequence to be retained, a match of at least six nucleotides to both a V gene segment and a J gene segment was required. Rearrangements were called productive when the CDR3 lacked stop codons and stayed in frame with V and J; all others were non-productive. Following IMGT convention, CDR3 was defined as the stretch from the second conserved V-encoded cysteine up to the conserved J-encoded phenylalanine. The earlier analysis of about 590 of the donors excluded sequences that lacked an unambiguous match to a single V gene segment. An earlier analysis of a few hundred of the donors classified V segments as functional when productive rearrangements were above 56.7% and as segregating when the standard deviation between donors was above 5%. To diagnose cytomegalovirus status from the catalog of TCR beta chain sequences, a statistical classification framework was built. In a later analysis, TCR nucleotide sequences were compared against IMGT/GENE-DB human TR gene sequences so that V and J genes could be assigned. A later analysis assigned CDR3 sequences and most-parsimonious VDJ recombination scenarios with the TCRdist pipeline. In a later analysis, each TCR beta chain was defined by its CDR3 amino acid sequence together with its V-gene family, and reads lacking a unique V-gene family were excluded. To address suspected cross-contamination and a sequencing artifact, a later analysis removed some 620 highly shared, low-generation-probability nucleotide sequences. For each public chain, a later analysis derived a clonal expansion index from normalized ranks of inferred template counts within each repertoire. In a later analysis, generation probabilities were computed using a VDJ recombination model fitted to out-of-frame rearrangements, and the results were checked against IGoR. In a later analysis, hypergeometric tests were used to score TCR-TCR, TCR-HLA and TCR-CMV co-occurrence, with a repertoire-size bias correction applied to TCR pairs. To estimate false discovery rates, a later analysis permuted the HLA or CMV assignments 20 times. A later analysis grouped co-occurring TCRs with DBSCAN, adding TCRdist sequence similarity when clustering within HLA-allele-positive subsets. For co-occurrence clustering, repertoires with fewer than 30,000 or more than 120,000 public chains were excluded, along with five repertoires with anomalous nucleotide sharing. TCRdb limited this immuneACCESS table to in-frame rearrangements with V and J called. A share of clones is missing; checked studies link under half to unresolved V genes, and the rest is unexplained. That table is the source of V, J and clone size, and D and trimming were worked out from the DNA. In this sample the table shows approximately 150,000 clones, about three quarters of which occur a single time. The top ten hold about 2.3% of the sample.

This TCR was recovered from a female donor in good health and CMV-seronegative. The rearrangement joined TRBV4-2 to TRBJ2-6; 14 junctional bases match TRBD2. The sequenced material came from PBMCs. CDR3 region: CASSQDGLAGGGANVLTF. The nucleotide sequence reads TGTGCCAGCAGCCAAGATGGACTAGCGGGGGGTGGGGCCAACGTCCTGACTTTC.